One and the same sample provided the 14 T cell receptor beta chains below, sequenced in a study of shared clonotypes between healthy human individuals. Naive CD8 cells comprised CD45RO-negative, CCR7-positively selected cells, excluding terminally differentiated effector memory CD45RA+ cells. Assay: immunoSEQ multiplex PCR; the TCRdb copy retains only in-frame clones and omits some. The data contain millions of clones, more than 85% of them singletons. Sequencing used naive CD8+ T cells from PBMCs. The source of these receptors is a young man in good health. Some clones in this sample may be carry-over from other donors' samples.

The chain links TRBV7-8 to TRBJ2-5; TRBD1 might be the D (6 bases). Germline V gene lookup returns CDR1 SGHVS and CDR2 FQNEAQ. The CDR3 consists of 15 residues. V was pared by 5 bases and J by 0 bases, with 13 bases between. CDR3 nucleotide sequence: TGTGCCAGCAGCCGACCTAGGACAGACCAAGAGACCCAGTACTTC. Translated: CASSRPRTDQETQYF.

The DNA for the CDR3 is TGTGCCAGCAGCCAAGTAGGGGGGACCAGCACAGATACGCAGTATTTT. It codes for CASSQVGGTSTDTQYF. V is TRBV4-2 and J is TRBJ2-3, with D possibly being TRBD1 or TRBD2 (6 bases each). This CDR3 has 16 residues. The germline V and J ends were trimmed by 1 base and 0 bases, with 11 bases remaining between them. The V gene's germline CDR1 is LGHNA and CDR2 YNFKEQ.

This chain joins TRBV9 and TRBJ2-2, with D possibly matching TRBD2 (7 bases). Germline CDR1 reads SGDLS; CDR2 reads YYNGEE. This CDR3 is built from 17 residues. Trimming pared 3 bases from V and 3 bases from J, leaving 18 bases between. CDR3 residues: CASSAPPWEGDTGELFF. Written as DNA, the CDR3 is TGTGCCAGCAGCGCGCCCCCTTGGGAGGGGGACACCGGGGAGCTGTTTTTT.

The chain employs TRBV6-1 and TRBJ1-1; a weak D match, TRBD1 (6 bases). V was cut by 10 bases and J by 0 bases, with 18 bases left in between. Germline V lookup: CDR1 MNHNS, CDR2 SASEGT. The CDR3 totals 15 residues. In nucleotides, the CDR3 is TGTGCCATCTTCGAGGGGGTCCTCATGAACACTGAAGCTTTCTTT. Its translation: CAIFEGVLMNTEAFF.

About this clone: One end of the junction is discordant with germline, which a read error may explain. The V and J genes are TRBV29-1 and TRBJ1-1, with a weak D call TRBD1 (5 bases). Looked up from germline, CDR1 is SQVTM and CDR2 is ANQGSEA. The CDR3 sequence is 13 residues long. CDR3 amino acids: CSVEAGVSTEAFF. The CDR3 region has the DNA TGCAGCGTGGAAGCGGGGGTCAGCACTGAAGCTTTCTTT. Looking up the rest from reference TRBV29-1 and TRBJ1-1 gives the full variable domain: SAVISQKPSRDICQRGTSLTIQCQVDSQVTMMFWYRQQPGQSLTLIATANQGSEATYESGFVIDKFPISRPNLTFSTLTVSNMSPEDSSIYLCSVEAGVSTEAFFGQGTRLTVV.

V gene TRBV27 combines with J gene TRBJ2-7; D might be TRBD1 or TRBD2, each matching 6 bases. This CDR3 is 14 amino acids long. Trimming took 3 bases from V and 7 from J, leaving 16 bases between them. The germline gives CDR1 MNHEY, CDR2 SMNVEV (reference sequence). The CDR3 coding sequence is TGTGCCAGCAGTTTCGTATGGGGGGCGGGGGAGCAGTACTTC. Amino acid sequence: CASSFVWGAGEQYF.

The V gene is TRBV27, the J gene TRBJ1-1; a possible D gene is TRBD1 (5 bases). V lost 5 bases to trimming and J lost 8 bases, with 21 bases between them. The CDR3 has 15 residues. The germline CDR1 and CDR2 sequences are MNHEY and SMNVEV (reference sequence). CDR3 amino acids: CASSPLYGRGEEAFF. The CDR3 region has the DNA TGTGCCAGCAGTCCCCTTTACGGGAGGGGTGAAGAAGCTTTCTTT.

J is TRBJ2-5 and V is TRBV15, with a weak D call TRBD2 (5 bases). V was cut by 8 bases and J by 5 bases, with 21 bases left in between. CDR1 and CDR2 (germline): LNHNV, YYDKDF (reference sequence). This CDR3 is built from 15 residues. The CDR3 coding sequence is TGTGCCACCGGCCTGGACCAAGGAGGTTGGGAGACCCAGTACTTC. It specifies CATGLDQGGWETQYF.

J is TRBJ2-4 and V is TRBV13; D perhaps matches TRBD1 (6 bases). CDR3 length: 14 residues. With 6 bases removed from V and 2 bases from J, the gap between germline ends came to 11 bases. Per germline, CDR1 PRHDT and CDR2 FYEKMQ (reference sequence). The CDR3 loop is CASSSRDTKNIQYF. Written as DNA, the CDR3 is TGTGCCAGCAGTTCCCGGGACACCAAAAACATTCAGTACTTC.

In the case of this clone: Other nucleotide sequences from this sample produce the same CDR3. The J gene is TRBJ2-3, the V gene TRBV7-9; D ambiguous. CDR3 size: 13 residues. Looked up from germline, CDR1 is SEHNR and CDR2 is FQNEAQ (reference sequence). The germline V and J ends were trimmed by 3 bases and 0 bases, with 4 bases remaining between them. The CDR3 sequence: CASSFPSTDTQYF. The CDR3 bases are TGTGCCAGCAGCTTCCCCAGCACAGATACGCAGTATTTT.

This clone occurred once. CDR3: CASSLGGQGTDTQYF. The CDR3 nucleotides are TGTGCCAGCAGCTTGGGCGGACAGGGTACAGATACGCAGTATTTT. The gene calls are TRBV5-6 and TRBJ2-3; the match to TRBD1 covers 8 bases. Germline loops: CDR1 SGHDT, CDR2 YYEEEE. This CDR3 is built from 15 residues. Trimming took 0 bases from V and 3 from J; bases not matched to a gene: 3.

The V gene is TRBV7-3, the J gene TRBJ1-2, with 8 bases aligning to TRBD1. Germline V gene data show CDR1 as SGHTA and CDR2 as FQGTGA. Germline trimming cut 4 bases from V and 8 bases from J; bases unmatched to any gene: 9. CDR3 length equals 14 residues. The CDR3 here is CASSSTGAGVGYTF. CDR3 nucleotides: TGTGCCAGCAGCTCGACAGGGGCGGGGGTCGGCTACACCTTC.

V gene TRBV7-9 combines with J gene TRBJ2-7; 7 nucleotides agree with TRBD2. CDR3 length: 15 residues. CDR1 and CDR2 from the germline V gene are SEHNR and FQNEAQ (reference sequence). V dropped 5 bases and J dropped 3; count of bases not matched to a gene: 10. CDR3 loop: CASSVASGVIYEQYF. The CDR3 DNA reads as TGTGCCAGCAGCGTCGCGAGCGGGGTGATCTACGAGCAGTACTTC. Based on the CDR3 plus reference TRBV7-9 and TRBJ2-7, the full variable domain is DTGVSQNPRHKITKRGQNVTFRCDPISEHNRLYWYRQTLGQGPEFLTYFQNEAQLEKSRLLSDRFSAERPKGSFSTLEIQRTEQGDSAMYLCASSVASGVIYEQYFGPGTRLTVT.

Turning to this clone: Just one base apart from a much larger clone, this may be a read error. Other DNA sequences within the sample encode an identical CDR3. In DNA, the CDR3 is TGTGCCAGCAGTGGAGATACGCAGTATTTT. Encoded protein: CASSGDTQYF. This chain connects TRBV11-2 to TRBJ2-3, with D unclear. The V gene's germline CDR1 is SGHAT and CDR2 FQNNGV. The length of the CDR3 is 10 residues. Trimming shortened V by 6 bases and J by 5 bases, and 3 bases separated the two germline ends.